This T cell receptor beta chain was found in a study of blood T cell repertoires in COVID-19. Turning to the study itself: Samples came from the United States, Italy and Spain, spanning acute and convalescent COVID-19.

Per the study methods: Counts of nucleated cells, estimated from reference gene primer amplification, were obtained. The protocol was immunoSEQ multiplex PCR, while the TCRdb copy is restricted to in-frame clones and leaves out a portion. That table gives V, J and clone size, and the DNA gave D and trimming. The sample carries 200,000 to 250,000 clones, around 83% recorded once. V lost 3 bases and J lost 0, with 6 bases in between. The CDR3 consists of 13 residues. Germline-derived CDR1 and CDR2 are SGDLS and YYNGEE. The sequenced material came from peripheral blood. The TCR comes from a woman aged 45-59 years with COVID-19, enrolled during active disease. This chain links TRBV9 with TRBJ1-1, with D possibly matching TRBD1 (5 bases). CDR3 sequence: CASSGGVNTEAFF. CDR3 coding DNA: TGTGCCAGCAGCGGGGGGGTGAACACTGAAGCTTTCTTT.